Listed here are 19 T cell receptor beta chains from one sample, sequenced in a study of blood T cell repertoires in COVID-19 (dated by TCRdb to 2019 to 2021). To prepare the library, the immunoSEQ multiplex PCR assay was applied. TCRdb obtained this table from immuneACCESS and retained in-frame rearrangements with V and J assigned. These tables miss some clones; where compared with another copy, unresolved V genes account for less than half of the shortfall, and the remainder is unexplained. This sample has about 310,000 clones in its table, and 89% of those were observed once. The top ten clonotypes cover about a tenth of the sample. Sequenced material: PBMCs or T cells enriched from blood (not recorded which). These receptors all come from a woman aged 25 to 39 who had recovered from COVID-19.

The J gene is TRBJ1-5, the V gene TRBV19; tentative D call: TRBD1 (5 bases). Germline V lookup: CDR1 LNHDA, CDR2 SQIVND (reference sequence). V was shortened by 8 bases and J by 4 bases, with 18 bases between the two germline ends. The CDR3 has 15 amino acids. CDR3 amino acids: CASDLQGSGNQPQHF. The CDR3 bases are TGTGCCAGTGATCTTCAGGGAAGCGGGAATCAGCCCCAGCATTTT. The variable domain in full, completed from reference TRBV19 and TRBJ1-5, reads DGGITQSPKYLFRKEGQNVTLSCEQNLNHDAMYWYRQDPGQGLRLIYYSQIVNDFQKGDIAEGYSVSREKKESFPLTVTSAQKNPTAFYLCASDLQGSGNQPQHFGDGTRLSIL.

The chain recombines TRBV2 with TRBJ1-2; tentatively, D is TRBD1 (6 bases). Trimming removed 6 bases at V and 5 bases at J, with 19 bases between. CDR1 and CDR2 from the germline V gene are SNHLY and FYNNEI. This CDR3 spans 15 amino acids. CDR3 in DNA: TGTGCCAGCAGGAGGCGAAGCGGGGGCGGGTATGGCTACACCTTC. This codes for CASRRRSGGGYGYTF.

This chain joins TRBV4-1 and TRBJ2-1; weak D call: TRBD2 (6 bases). Germline V gene sequence: CDR1 MGHRA, CDR2 YSYEKL. V was shortened by 6 bases and J by 9 bases, with 21 bases between the two germline ends. The CDR3 is 15 amino acids. The CDR3: CASSRTGTRVGEQFF. The CDR3 coding sequence is TGCGCCAGCAGTCGAACCGGGACTCGAGTTGGTGAGCAGTTCTTC.

This clone occurred once. The genes are TRBV18 and TRBJ2-3; D ambiguous. Germline assignment: CDR1 KGHSH and CDR2 LQKENI. V lost 6 bases and J lost 6, with 19 bases in between. This CDR3 comprises 15 residues. In DNA, the CDR3 is TGTGCCAGCTCCCCCCCAGGCCTAACCCGTGATACGCAGTATTTT. This encodes CASSPPGLTRDTQYF.

This rearrangement joins TRBV6-6 to TRBJ1-2, with 9 bases fitting TRBD1. Germline CDR1 reads MNHNY; CDR2 reads SVGAGI (reference sequence). V shed 6 bases and J 5 bases; nucleotides not matched to a gene: 7. CDR3 length equals 14 residues. CDR3 protein: CASSAQDRGYGYTF. Written as DNA, the CDR3 is TGTGCCAGCAGCGCTCAAGACAGGGGGTATGGCTACACCTTC.

V gene TRBV27 combines with J gene TRBJ1-4, with 9 positions matching TRBD1. This CDR3 spans 16 amino acids. Germline CDR1 and CDR2: MNHEY and SMNVEV (reference sequence). The junction had 3 bases not matched to a gene; V was cut back by 4 bases and J by 0 bases. The DNA of the CDR3 is TGTGCCAGCAGTTCCCGACAGGGGGCAACTAATGAAAAACTGTTTTTT. Protein: CASSSRQGATNEKLFF.

The chain is built from TRBV7-2 and TRBJ2-7; 8 bases match TRBD1. The germline CDR1 and CDR2 sequences are SGHTA and FQGNSA. The CDR3 is made up of 13 amino acids. After removal of 6 bases from V and 3 bases from J, the junction contained 4 bases not matched to a gene. This CDR3 is CASSWTGSYEQYF. CDR3 in DNA: TGTGCCAGCAGTTGGACAGGGAGCTACGAGCAGTACTTC.

The V and J genes are TRBV18 and TRBJ2-7, with D tentatively TRBD2 (6 bases). Germline V gene lookup returns CDR1 KGHSH and CDR2 LQKENI. The CDR3 is 16 residues long. V was pared by 1 base and J by 0 bases, with 13 bases between. CDR3 bases: TGTGCCAGCTCACCACAGTGGGACTTTTCCTCCTACGAGCAGTACTTC. This translates into CASSPQWDFSSYEQYF.

This chain links TRBV5-1 with TRBJ2-3; D may be TRBD2 (5 bases). The germline V gene has CDR1 SGHRS and CDR2 YFSETQ. There are 16 residues in the CDR3. The germline V and J ends were trimmed by 1 base and 0 bases, with 12 bases remaining between them. CDR3 loop: CASSLRAQRSTDTQYF. The CDR3 nucleotides are TGCGCCAGCAGCTTGAGGGCTCAGCGGAGCACAGATACGCAGTATTTT.

The V and J genes are TRBV13 and TRBJ2-7; 8 nucleotides match TRBD2. V dropped 5 bases and J dropped 2; count of bases not matched to a gene: 5. The CDR3 covers 14 residues. Per germline, CDR1 PRHDT and CDR2 FYEKMQ (reference sequence). CDR3 protein: CASSTGLATYEQYF. CDR3 DNA sequence: TGTGCCAGCAGCACAGGACTAGCCACCTACGAGCAGTACTTC.

The rearrangement uses TRBV6-5 and TRBJ1-4; TRBD1 agrees at 7 bases. This CDR3 contains 15 residues. In germline, CDR1 is MNHEY, CDR2 SVGAGI. The trim removed 4 bases at V and 6 bases at J, leaving 8 bases unmatched. The CDR3 region has the DNA TGTGCCAGCAGTTTGACAGGGTGGCTCGATGAAAAACTGTTTTTT. As protein: CASSLTGWLDEKLFF.

The V gene is TRBV28, the J gene TRBJ1-6; TRBD1 is a possible D gene (6 bases). With 6 bases removed from V and 5 bases from J, the gap between germline ends came to 17 bases. Germline CDR1 reads MDHEN; CDR2 reads SYDVKM. This CDR3 has 16 amino acids. CDR3 sequence reads: CASRPPGQGNNSPLHF. In nucleotides, the CDR3 is TGTGCCAGCAGACCCCCGGGGCAGGGGAATAATTCACCCCTCCACTTT. Variable domain in full (rest from reference TRBV28 and TRBJ1-6): DVKVTQSSRYLVKRTGEKVFLECVQDMDHENMFWYRQDPGLGLRLIYFSYDVKMKEKGDIPEGYSVSREKKERFSLILESASTNQTSMYLCASRPPGQGNNSPLHFGNGTRLTVT.

The chain combines TRBV5-1 with TRBJ1-1, with D possibly being TRBD1 (6 bases). The V gene lost 2 bases and the J gene lost 1 base, with 12 bases spanning the gap. CDR1 and CDR2 from the germline V gene are SGHRS and YFSETQ. This CDR3 has 15 amino acids. CDR3 in DNA: TGCGCCAGCAGCTTCCCTGGCAGGGGGAACACTGAAGCTTTCTTT. It codes for CASSFPGRGNTEAFF.

This chain joins TRBV6-5 and TRBJ2-3; tentatively, D is TRBD2 (6 bases). The CDR3 spans 15 residues. Trimming left V 4 bases short and J 2 bases short, with 13 bases between. The germline gives CDR1 MNHEY, CDR2 SVGAGI. The CDR3 nucleotides are TGTGCCAGCAGTTCCCAACTAGCTTACACAGATACGCAGTATTTT. It encodes CASSSQLAYTDTQYF.

The gene calls are TRBV6-4 and TRBJ1-1; 9 bases match TRBD1. V was clipped by 6 bases and J by 3 bases; unmatched bases: 8. The CDR3 runs to 15 residues. Germline V gene sequence: CDR1 MRHNA, CDR2 SNTAGT. The DNA of the CDR3 is TGTGCCAGCAGAACCCGTGGGACAGGGCACACTGAAGCTTTCTTT. Amino acid sequence: CASRTRGTGHTEAFF.

The chain carries TRBV5-1 and TRBJ1-3; D not resolved. V was trimmed by 1 base and J by 0 bases, leaving 14 bases between them. CDR3 size: 17 residues. The V gene's germline CDR1 is SGHRS and CDR2 YFSETQ. CDR3 in DNA: TGCGCCAGCAGCTTGTTCCCCCAGGCGTTCTCTGGAAACACCATATATTTT. Translated, it gives CASSLFPQAFSGNTIYF.

The V call is TRBV19, the J call TRBJ1-6; D is unclear. The germline gives CDR1 LNHDA, CDR2 SQIVND (reference sequence). V dropped 3 bases and J dropped 2 bases, with 8 bases sitting between them. This CDR3 has 15 residues. As DNA, the CDR3 is TGTGCCAGTAGTATCAAAGCCACCTATAATTCACCCCTCCACTTT. Translated, it gives CASSIKATYNSPLHF.

This clone appeared once. The chain links TRBV6-5 to TRBJ2-3; TRBD1 agrees at 9 bases. This CDR3 has 12 residues. Germline CDR1 is MNHEY and CDR2 is SVGAGI. Losses at the gene ends were 8 bases for V and 4 bases for J; bases not matched to a gene: 1. The CDR3 nucleotides read TGTGCCAGCGGGACAGGGCCAGATACGCAGTATTTT. Protein product: CASGTGPDTQYF.

This clone was counted a few times. The chain couples TRBV20-1 to TRBJ2-7; a weak D match, TRBD2 (5 bases). The CDR3 has 11 residues. V lost 3 bases, J lost 7 bases, and 10 bases lay in between. Germline V gives CDR1 DFQATT, CDR2 SNEGSKA (reference sequence). CDR3 sequence: CSARAREEQYF. The CDR3 nucleotides are TGCAGTGCTAGGGCGAGGGAGGAGCAGTACTTC.